A selection of T cell receptor beta chains follows, all from one sample in a study of blood T cell repertoires in COVID-19. Using immunoSEQ multiplex PCR, the repertoire was profiled, and TCRdb retains in-frame clones only, with some absent. The data hold some 48,000 clones, with approximately 84% observed a single time. The sample was peripheral blood. These receptors originate from a man in his forties or fifties with acute or convalescent COVID-19. Each CDR3 is given with its conserved first and last residue. D genes are given only for firm matches. A row's size may be missing; if present it is once, few, many or a size class.

J gene	clone size	D gene	V gene	CDR3 protein	CDR3 DNA
TRBJ1-5	-	-	TRBV28	CASSSRGQINQPQHF	TGTGCCAGCAGTTCCCGTGGGCAGATCAATCAGCCCCAGCATTTT
TRBJ2-7	-	-	TRBV30	CAWGYGNTEQYF	TGTGCCTGGGGTTACGGGAACACGGAGCAGTACTTC
TRBJ1-1	-	TRBD1	TRBV19	CASSIDLSGTGRGAFF	TGTGCCAGTAGTATAGATCTATCCGGGACAGGGCGAGGGGCTTTCTTT
TRBJ2-5	-	TRBD2	TRBV2	CARKRGGRETQYF	TGTGCCAGGAAGCGGGGGGGACGTGAGACCCAGTACTTC
TRBJ2-7	-	TRBD1	TRBV9	CASSPGQGAGYEQYF	TGTGCCAGCAGCCCAGGACAGGGGGCAGGGTACGAGCAGTACTTC
TRBJ2-5	-	-	TRBV6-5	CASRLETGLETQYF	TGTGCCAGCAGATTGGAAACTGGGCTGGAGACCCAGTACTTC
TRBJ1-6	-	TRBD1	TRBV3-1/TRBV3-2	CASSQDSGTGGISPLHF	TGTGCCAGCAGCCAAGATAGCGGGACAGGGGGAATTTCACCCCTCCACTTT
TRBJ1-1	-	TRBD1	TRBV18	CASSPRTGEIDTEAFF	TGTGCCAGCTCACCGCGGACAGGGGAAATCGACACTGAAGCTTTCTTT
TRBJ2-7	once	-	TRBV14	CASSQDWRKPYEQYF	TGTGCCAGCAGCCAAGATTGGAGGAAACCCTACGAGCAGTACTTC
TRBJ2-1	-	TRBD2	TRBV24-1	CATQREGVNEQFF	TGTGCCACCCAGCGGGAGGGTGTCAATGAGCAGTTCTTC
TRBJ2-7	once	TRBD1	TRBV28	CASRDRFFYEQYF	TGTGCCAGCAGGGACAGGTTCTTCTACGAGCAGTACTTC
TRBJ2-7	-	TRBD2	TRBV10-2	CASSEELAGSYEQYF	TGCGCCAGCAGTGAAGAACTAGCGGGGTCCTACGAGCAGTACTTC
TRBJ2-1	few	-	TRBV29-1	CSVEDPNYYNEQFF	TGCAGCGTTGAAGACCCTAATTACTACAATGAGCAGTTCTTC
TRBJ1-2	few	-	TRBV19	CASTSRGVYYGYTF	TGTGCCAGTACCTCGCGGGGAGTGTACTATGGCTACACCTTC
TRBJ2-6	few	-	TRBV19	CASNEASGANVLTF	TGTGCCAGTAATGAGGCCTCTGGGGCCAACGTCCTGACTTTC
TRBJ1-2	-	TRBD1	TRBV3-1/TRBV3-2	CASSGTGQGYGYTF	TGTGCCAGCAGCGGAACGGGACAGGGCTATGGCTACACCTTC
TRBJ2-3	few	TRBD2	TRBV19	CASSIMLAGDTQYF	TGTGCCAGTAGTATAATGCTAGCGGGAGATACGCAGTATTTT
TRBJ1-1	-	-	TRBV28	CASRPGGSGTEAFF	TGTGCCAGCAGACCGGGGGGGAGCGGCACTGAAGCTTTCTTT
TRBJ1-5	-	-	TRBV28	CASNKQGLKPQHF	TGTGCCAGCAACAAACAGGGATTGAAGCCCCAGCATTTT
TRBJ2-7	-	TRBD2	TRBV4-1	CASSQPSGRGDEQYF	TGCGCCAGCAGCCAACCTAGCGGGAGAGGGGACGAGCAGTACTTC
TRBJ1-4	-	TRBD1	TRBV27	CASRDRGRGEGEKLFF	TGTGCCAGCAGGGACAGGGGGCGCGGGGAGGGTGAAAAACTGTTTTTT
TRBJ2-1	-	TRBD1	TRBV27	CASRGPPGQGNEQFF	TGTGCCAGCAGAGGACCCCCGGGACAGGGCAATGAGCAGTTCTTC
TRBJ2-1	-	-	TRBV24-1	CATSDYGRAYNEQFF	TGTGCCACCAGTGATTACGGCAGGGCTTACAATGAGCAGTTCTTC
TRBJ2-1	-	-	TRBV11-3	CASSSGGLYNEQFF	TGTGCCAGCAGCTCTGGTGGACTTTACAATGAGCAGTTCTTC
TRBJ2-7	-	TRBD2	TRBV28	CASRGSALAGTGEQYF	TGTGCCAGCAGGGGGAGTGCACTAGCGGGAACGGGCGAGCAGTACTTC